These 26 T cell receptor beta chains originate from one sample sequenced in a study of T cells in localized non-small cell lung cancer. The data were produced by immunoSEQ multiplex PCR, yet TCRdb's version contains in-frame clones alone and is incomplete. This table holds 900 or so clones, about 20% found once. The sequenced sample was normal lung tissue next to the tumor, obtained before any cancer treatment. The receptors were gathered from a man between 40 and 69 years old with stage I lung adenocarcinoma.

This clone was picked up a small number of times. The J gene is TRBJ1-6, the V gene TRBV14; no firm D call. The CDR3 consists of 17 residues. V was trimmed by 0 bases and J by 0 bases, leaving 9 bases between them. Germline V lookup: CDR1 SGHDN, CDR2 FVKESK. The CDR3 coding sequence is TGTGCCAGCAGCCAAGATCAGATAAGCTCCTATAATTCACCCCTCCACTTT. Amino acids: CASSQDQISSYNSPLHF. The variable domain in full, with the rest retrieved from reference TRBV14 and TRBJ1-6, is EAGVTQFPSHSVIEKGQTVTLRCDPISGHDNLYWYRRVMGKEIKFLLHFVKESKQDESGMPNNRFLAERTGGTYSTLKVQPAELEDSGVYFCASSQDQISSYNSPLHFGNGTRLTVT.

The chain has TRBV15 and TRBJ1-5; 8 bases agree with TRBD1. V gave up 4 bases and J gave up 3 bases; unmatched junction bases: 8. Germline-derived CDR1 and CDR2 are LNHNV and YYDKDF (reference sequence). The CDR3 spans 16 residues. The CDR3: CATSTTGTGFNQPQHF. For the CDR3, the DNA is TGTGCCACCAGCACAACCGGGACAGGATTCAATCAGCCCCAGCATTTT.

There are a few counts of this clone. This chain links TRBV18 with TRBJ1-1; 9 bases are shared with TRBD1. Germline V gene lookup returns CDR1 KGHSH and CDR2 LQKENI. J lost 4 bases, V lost 4 bases, and 4 bases had no gene match. This CDR3 is 14 amino acids long. CDR3 in amino acids: CASSQTGGSTEAFF. In DNA form, the CDR3 reads TGTGCCAGCTCACAGACAGGGGGTTCCACTGAAGCTTTCTTT.

By share, this clone counts as large. As DNA, the CDR3 is TGTGCCAGCAGCTTAAGTGGGTCGGCAAACACTGAAGCTTTCTTT. Its translation: CASSLSGSANTEAFF. This rearrangement joins TRBV11-3 to TRBJ1-1; D unresolved. V dropped 2 bases and J dropped 2 bases, with 12 bases sitting between them. This CDR3 region has 15 residues. Germline V gene lookup returns CDR1 SGHNT and CDR2 YENEEA.

This clone was picked up a small number of times. The chain couples TRBV9 to TRBJ2-2; no definite D call. V gave up 2 bases and J gave up 3 bases, with 2 bases separating them. Per the germline V gene, CDR1 is SGDLS and CDR2 is YYNGEE. The CDR3 runs 12 residues. The CDR3 region is CASSVDTGELFF. The CDR3 coding sequence is TGTGCCAGCAGCGTGGACACCGGGGAGCTGTTTTTT.

CDR3 loop: CASSGGLAIAGELFF. In DNA, the CDR3 is TGTGCCAGCAGCGGGGGACTAGCGATCGCCGGGGAGCTGTTTTTT. This chain joins TRBV9 and TRBJ2-2, with 10 positions matching TRBD2. Unmatched junction bases numbered 5, after V lost 3 bases and J lost 6 bases. The CDR3 extends over 15 amino acids. Germline V gene data show CDR1 as SGDLS and CDR2 as YYNGEE. Filled out from reference TRBV9 and TRBJ2-2, the complete variable domain reads DSGVTQTPKHLITATGQRVTLRCSPRSGDLSVYWYQQSLDQGLQFLIQYYNGEERAKGNILERFSAQQFPDLHSELNLSSLELGDSALYFCASSGGLAIAGELFFGEGSRLTVL.

Relative to its sample, this clone is large (0.1 to 1%). The V gene is TRBV6-8, the J gene TRBJ2-2; D might be TRBD1 (6 bases). Germline V lookup: CDR1 MNHGY, CDR2 SAAAGT. Trimming cost V 6 bases and J 4 bases, with 12 bases left between them. This CDR3 contains 14 residues. The CDR3 loop is CASRSYRATGELFF. The CDR3 coding sequence is TGTGCCAGCAGATCCTACAGGGCCACCGGGGAGCTGTTTTTT.

By its share, this clone is large. The chain joins TRBV11-3 to TRBJ1-5; D is unresolved. The CDR3 extends over 17 amino acids. The germline V gene encodes CDR1 SGHNT and CDR2 YENEEA. V was pared by 5 bases and J by 0 bases, with 17 bases between. The CDR3 bases are TGTGCCAGCAGCATTAACCCGGCCGAAAATAGCAATCAGCCCCAGCATTTT. Amino acid sequence: CASSINPAENSNQPQHF.

The CDR3 nucleotides are TGTGCCTGGAGTAGGGGAGGGGGTACTGAAGCTTTCTTT. Translating gives CAWSRGGGTEAFF. The chain carries TRBV30 and TRBJ1-1; weak D call: TRBD1 (6 bases). Trimming took 2 bases from V and 5 from J, leaving 12 bases between them. The CDR3 runs to 13 residues. Germline V gene lookup returns CDR1 GTSNPN and CDR2 SVGIG (reference sequence).

In this sample, this clone turned up a few times. The V and J genes are TRBV11-3 and TRBJ2-1, with TRBD2 identical over 7 bases. Germline-derived CDR1 and CDR2 are SGHNT and YENEEA. The CDR3 is made up of 14 amino acids. Germline trimming cut 5 bases from V and 11 bases from J; bases unmatched to any gene: 12. CDR3 residues: CASSGPGSGTKQFF. In DNA, the CDR3 is TGTGCCAGCAGCGGCCCCGGGTCCGGGACTAAGCAGTTCTTC. Based on the CDR3 plus reference TRBV11-3 and TRBJ2-1, the full variable domain is EAGVVQSPRYKIIEKKQPVAFWCNPISGHNTLYWYLQNLGQGPELLIRYENEEAVDDSQLPKDRFSAERLKGVDSTLKIQPAELGDSAVYLCASSGPGSGTKQFFGPGTRLTVL.

CDR3 DNA: TGTGCCACCCAGGACAGGCCCCAGCCCCAGCATTTT. This gives the protein CATQDRPQPQHF. The J gene is TRBJ1-5, the V gene TRBV28, with 7 bases matching TRBD1. The V gene end was trimmed by 10 bases and the J gene end by 7 bases; junction bases not matched to a gene: 7. Germline CDR1 reads MDHEN; CDR2 reads SYDVKM. This CDR3 is built from 12 residues.

This rearrangement joins TRBV19 to TRBJ1-2; a possible D gene is TRBD1 (6 bases). The CDR3 length is 16 residues. Trimming took off 4 bases at V and 6 bases at J, with 21 bases between the two ends. Germline V gene data show CDR1 as LNHDA and CDR2 as SQIVND (reference sequence). The CDR3 DNA sequence: TGTGCCAGTAGTAAGGACAGCGGGTACAGTTGGAATGGCTACACCTTC. It yields the protein CASSKDSGYSWNGYTF.

By sample fraction, this clone is medium-sized. V is TRBV1 and J is TRBJ2-7; TRBD2 was called by the table and not checked on the DNA. TRBV1 is a pseudogene locus. This CDR3 has 15 residues. CDR3 in amino acids: CASSQGLADSYEQYF. The CDR3 DNA sequence: TGCGCCAGCAGCCAAGGGCTAGCGGACTCCTACGAGCAGTACTTC.

This clone was observed a few times. The chain employs TRBV6-8 and TRBJ1-3; 9 bases agree with TRBD1. There are 14 residues in the CDR3. V shed 4 bases and J 4 bases; nucleotides not matched to a gene: 2. Germline CDR1 is MNHGY and CDR2 is SAAAGT. The chain's CDR3 is CASSWTGEGNTIYF. CDR3 sequence (DNA): TGTGCCAGCAGTTGGACAGGGGAAGGAAACACCATATATTTT.

In its sample, this clone is large. The chain carries TRBV1 and TRBJ1-2. TRBV1 is a known pseudogene. The CDR3 spans 15 residues. The DNA for the CDR3 is TGCGCCAGCAGCCAGGGACCAGGGTTTTTGGAGGGCTACACCTTC. This sequence encodes CASSQGPGFLEGYTF.

By share, this clone counts as medium-sized (0.01 to 0.1%). This rearrangement joins TRBV11-3 to TRBJ1-2; TRBD1 is a possible D gene (5 bases). V lost 2 bases, J lost 5 bases, and 15 bases lay in between. The CDR3 is 15 amino acids. The germline CDR1 and CDR2 sequences are SGHNT and YENEEA. CDR3 sequence: CASSLYSGMGYGYTF. In nucleotides, the CDR3 is TGTGCCAGCAGCTTATATTCAGGGATGGGGTATGGCTACACCTTC. Drawing the rest from reference TRBV11-3 and TRBJ1-2, the complete variable domain is EAGVVQSPRYKIIEKKQPVAFWCNPISGHNTLYWYLQNLGQGPELLIRYENEEAVDDSQLPKDRFSAERLKGVDSTLKIQPAELGDSAVYLCASSLYSGMGYGYTFGSGTRLTVV.

In nucleotides, the CDR3 is TGTGCCAGCCGGGACGGGCCTTCGGGCTACACCTTC. It yields the protein CASRDGPSGYTF. This sequence joins TRBV6-8 and TRBJ1-2; possibly TRBD1 for D (5 bases). This CDR3 comprises 12 residues. The ends were cut back, 8 bases at V and 8 bases at J, with 15 bases in the middle. Germline V gene sequence: CDR1 MNHGY, CDR2 SAAAGT.

This clone is labeled large. This rearrangement joins TRBV30 to TRBJ1-6; the D gene is possibly TRBD1 (5 bases). This CDR3 has 14 residues. Trimming took off 2 bases at V and 9 bases at J, with 14 bases between the two ends. Germline V gene sequence: CDR1 GTSNPN, CDR2 SVGIG (reference sequence). CDR3 residues: CAWSSQGASSPLHF. The DNA for the CDR3 is TGTGCCTGGAGTTCGCAGGGTGCTAGTTCACCCCTCCACTTT.

The V call is TRBV11-3, the J call TRBJ2-7, with D maybe TRBD1 (5 bases). From germline, CDR1 is SGHNT and CDR2 YENEEA. This CDR3 spans 15 amino acids. Trimming shortened V by 4 bases and J by 0 bases, and 13 bases separated the two germline ends. Written as DNA, the CDR3 is TGTGCCAGCAGCTCAAGACCAGGGCCCTCCTACGAGCAGTACTTC. Translated, it gives CASSSRPGPSYEQYF. Complete variable domain (other parts from reference TRBV11-3 and TRBJ2-7): EAGVVQSPRYKIIEKKQPVAFWCNPISGHNTLYWYLQNLGQGPELLIRYENEEAVDDSQLPKDRFSAERLKGVDSTLKIQPAELGDSAVYLCASSSRPGPSYEQYFGPGTRLTVT.

This clone was seen just once. The V and J genes are TRBV12-5 and TRBJ2-1; 12 nucleotides line up with TRBD2. The CDR3 extends over 16 amino acids. CDR1 LGHNT and CDR2 FRNRAP come from the germline V gene. CDR3 region: CASEDGTSGHYNEQFF. The CDR3, as DNA: TGTGCCAGCGAAGATGGGACTAGCGGGCACTACAATGAGCAGTTCTTC. Full variable domain (missing parts from reference TRBV12-5 and TRBJ2-1): DARVTQTPRHKVTEMGQEVTMRCQPILGHNTVFWYRQTMMQGLELLAYFRNRAPLDDSGMPKDRFSAEMPDATLATLKIQPSEPRDSAVYFCASEDGTSGHYNEQFFGPGTRLTVL.

The chain uses TRBV19 and TRBJ2-1; no definite D call. The germline V gene has CDR1 LNHDA and CDR2 SQIVND (reference sequence). The CDR3 sequence is 16 residues long. The ends were cut back, 4 bases at V and 0 bases at J, with 13 bases in the middle. The CDR3 region has the DNA TGTGCCAGTAGTAAACTCGGCAGCAGCTCCTACAATGAGCAGTTCTTC. Encoded protein: CASSKLGSSSYNEQFF.

The chain recombines TRBV11-3 with TRBJ2-7; D possibly matches TRBD1 or TRBD2 (6 bases each). Germline values: CDR1 SGHNT, CDR2 YENEEA. Trimming shortened V by 3 bases and J by 2 bases, and 11 bases separated the two germline ends. This CDR3 has 14 amino acids. CDR3 DNA: TGTGCCAGCAGCTTGCATGGGGGGCCCTACGAGCAGTACTTC. This gives the protein CASSLHGGPYEQYF.

This clone was observed a few times. This chain links TRBV7-2 with TRBJ2-3; TRBD2 agrees at 7 bases. V shed 3 bases, J shed 3 bases, and the junction held 15 bases outside the gene matches. The CDR3 is 18 amino acids. The germline gives CDR1 SGHTA, CDR2 FQGNSA. The CDR3 region is CASSLFPSGGDGTDTQYF. In nucleotides, the CDR3 is TGTGCCAGCAGCTTGTTCCCTAGCGGAGGGGATGGAACAGATACGCAGTATTTT.

By its share, this clone is medium-sized. V and J are TRBV11-3 and TRBJ1-5; no clear D gene. Germline V lookup: CDR1 SGHNT, CDR2 YENEEA. The CDR3 has 18 residues. V lost 2 bases and J lost 1, with 18 bases in between. The CDR3 sequence: CASSLSAYHKASNQPQHF. Here the CDR3 DNA reads TGTGCCAGCAGCTTATCAGCCTACCACAAGGCAAGCAATCAGCCCCAGCATTTT.

This rearrangement joins TRBV6-8 to TRBJ2-3; 7 bases fit TRBD1. V was pared by 6 bases and J by 0 bases, with 9 bases of the junction left unmatched. The CDR3 consists of 16 residues. Germline values: CDR1 MNHGY, CDR2 SAAAGT. The CDR3 here is CASSRGTATSTDTQYF. The CDR3, as DNA: TGTGCCAGCAGCCGAGGGACAGCGACTAGCACAGATACGCAGTATTTT.

The chain carries TRBV15 and TRBJ2-1; D is uncertain. The CDR3 is made up of 14 amino acids. CDR1 and CDR2 from the germline V gene are LNHNV and YYDKDF (reference sequence). V was trimmed by 0 bases and J by 5 bases, leaving 8 bases between them. The CDR3 here is CATSRDRLNNEQFF. In DNA form, the CDR3 reads TGTGCCACCAGCAGAGACAGGCTAAACAATGAGCAGTTCTTC. Full variable domain (rest looked up from reference TRBV15 and TRBJ2-1): DAMVIQNPRYQVTQFGKPVTLSCSQTLNHNVMYWYQQKSSQAPKLLFHYYDKDFNNEADTPDNFQSRRPNTSFCFLDIRSPGLGDTAMYLCATSRDRLNNEQFFGPGTRLTVL.